These 30 T cell receptor beta chains originate from one sample sequenced in a study of cytomegalovirus exposure and HLA in healthy donors. The PCR had 60 Vbeta and 13 Jbeta primers. Method: immunoSEQ multiplex PCR; TCRdb's copy keeps in-frame clones and lacks some. The sample yields around 170,000 clones, approximately 88% seen once. What was sequenced was PBMCs. These receptors were taken from a woman between 50 and 59 years old in good health and CMV-seropositive.

This rearrangement joins TRBV18 to TRBJ1-1; 9 bases agree with TRBD1. Trimming took 5 bases from V and 5 from J; bases not matched to a gene: 6. This CDR3 has 14 amino acids. Germline values: CDR1 KGHSH, CDR2 LQKENI. The CDR3 loop is CASSEGQGDTEAFF. In DNA, the CDR3 is TGTGCCAGCTCAGAGGGACAGGGCGATACTGAAGCTTTCTTT.

This chain joins TRBV29-1 and TRBJ2-5; D perhaps matches TRBD2 (6 bases). The CDR3 extends over 16 amino acids. The germline V and J ends were trimmed by 0 bases and 5 bases, with 19 bases remaining between them. CDR1 is SQVTM and CDR2 is ANQGSEA in the germline V gene. CDR3 in DNA: TGCAGCGTTGAAGATTCAGGACGGGGGAATGGGGAGACCCAGTACTTC. Residues: CSVEDSGRGNGETQYF.

The gene calls are TRBV5-1 and TRBJ1-4; the match to TRBD1 covers 8 bases. With 2 bases clipped from V and 3 bases from J, the junction kept 3 bases outside the gene matches. Germline loops: CDR1 SGHRS, CDR2 YFSETQ. The CDR3 spans 15 residues. The CDR3 loop is CASSFQGAANEKLFF. In DNA form, the CDR3 reads TGCGCCAGCAGCTTCCAGGGGGCTGCTAATGAAAAACTGTTTTTT. The variable domain in full, with the rest retrieved from reference TRBV5-1 and TRBJ1-4, is KAGVTQTPRYLIKTRGQQVTLSCSPISGHRSVSWYQQTPGQGLQFLFEYFSETQRNKGNFPGRFSGRQFSNSRSEMNVSTLELGDSALYLCASSFQGAANEKLFFGSGTQLSVL.

The genes are TRBV6-5 and TRBJ2-6; tentatively, D is TRBD1 (5 bases). The CDR3 spans 15 residues. Germline V gene sequence: CDR1 MNHEY, CDR2 SVGAGI. Trimming took off 6 bases at V and 3 bases at J, with 12 bases between the two ends. The CDR3 protein is CASRPRVGGANVLTF. The CDR3 nucleotides are TGTGCCAGCAGACCCAGGGTCGGTGGGGCCAACGTCCTGACTTTC.

The gene calls are TRBV10-3 and TRBJ2-7; D might be TRBD1 (5 bases). V dropped 4 bases and J dropped 1 base, with 14 bases sitting between them. Germline CDR1 is ENHRY and CDR2 is SYGVKD. The CDR3 spans 15 residues. The CDR3 DNA is TGTGCCATCAGTGGGCAGGACAAGCAATCCTACGAGCAGTACTTC. Protein product: CAISGQDKQSYEQYF.

The rearrangement links TRBV2 to TRBJ1-2, with D tentatively TRBD1 (5 bases). This CDR3 is built from 14 residues. Germline V gene data show CDR1 as SNHLY and CDR2 as FYNNEI. V was cut by 4 bases and J by 2 bases, with 11 bases left in between. The CDR3 nucleotides are TGTGCCAGCAGTGGTTCAAGGGGAAACTATGGCTACACCTTC. Protein sequence: CASSGSRGNYGYTF. The full variable domain, with the rest looked up from reference TRBV2 and TRBJ1-2, is EPEVTQTPSHQVTQMGQEVILRCVPISNHLYFYWYRQILGQKVEFLVSFYNNEISEKSEIFDDQFSVERPDGSNFTLKIRSTKLEDSAMYFCASSGSRGNYGYTFGSGTRLTVV.

This clone occurred once. This chain links TRBV5-4 with TRBJ2-7; D remains ambiguous. V was pared by 1 base and J by 4 bases, with 9 bases between. The CDR3 has 13 amino acids. CDR1 is SGHNT and CDR2 is YYREEE in the germline V gene (reference sequence). The CDR3 DNA is TGTGCCAGCAGCTTGCCAACACAGTACGAGCAGTACTTC. Translated, it gives CASSLPTQYEQYF.

The rearrangement joins TRBV4-1 to TRBJ1-4, with 9 positions matching TRBD1. Germline V CDR1 and CDR2: MGHRA, YSYEKL. This CDR3 comprises 16 residues. Unmatched junction bases numbered 6, after V lost 0 bases and J lost 7 bases. The DNA of the CDR3 is TGCGCCAGCAGCCAAGAGCGACAGGGGGTCGGTGAAAAACTGTTTTTT. This sequence encodes CASSQERQGVGEKLFF.

The CDR3 region has the DNA TGCAGCGTTGGGTGGAGTCGGGAAAAACTGTTTTTT. Amino acids: CSVGWSREKLFF. The chain combines TRBV29-1 with TRBJ1-4; D unresolved. This CDR3 has 12 amino acids. CDR1 is SQVTM, CDR2 ANQGSEA, per germline. Deletions cut 4 bases from V and 8 bases from J, with 11 bases between.

This chain connects TRBV5-1 to TRBJ1-1; 8 bases line up with TRBD1. CDR1 SGHRS and CDR2 YFSETQ come from the germline V gene. The CDR3 runs 15 residues. After removal of 0 bases from V and 0 bases from J, the junction contained 1 base not matched to a gene. CDR3 protein: CASSLAGGLNTEAFF. The CDR3 DNA reads as TGCGCCAGCAGCTTGGCAGGGGGCCTGAACACTGAAGCTTTCTTT.

The DNA for the CDR3 is TGCGCCAGCAGCTTGGGACAGGGGGGAGGTCAAGAGACCCAGTACTTC. Translation gives CASSLGQGGGQETQYF. The J gene is TRBJ2-5, the V gene TRBV5-1, with 9 bases matching TRBD1. There are 16 residues in the CDR3. V lost 0 bases and J lost 2; bases outside the gene matches: 5. CDR1 is SGHRS and CDR2 is YFSETQ in the germline V gene.

The chain carries TRBV7-2 and TRBJ1-5; 8 bases fit TRBD1. This CDR3 is built from 15 residues. V gave up 4 bases and J gave up 7 bases; unmatched junction bases: 9. CDR1 and CDR2 from the germline V gene are SGHTA and FQGNSA. The CDR3 bases are TGTGCCAGCAGCTCCGAGGACAGGGCGGGACAGCCCCAGCATTTT. Residues: CASSSEDRAGQPQHF.

The genes are TRBV6-5 and TRBJ2-1; 8 bases align to TRBD1. CDR3 size: 14 residues. Germline trimming cut 7 bases from V and 0 bases from J; bases unmatched to any gene: 2. The germline V gene has CDR1 MNHEY and CDR2 SVGAGI. The CDR3 loop is CASKDRGSYNEQFF. The CDR3 nucleotides are TGTGCCAGCAAAGACAGGGGCTCCTACAATGAGCAGTTCTTC.

V and J are TRBV4-1 and TRBJ1-2; D not certain. V shed 4 bases and J shed 1 base, with 16 bases lying between them. CDR1 MGHRA and CDR2 YSYEKL come from the germline V gene. The CDR3 consists of 16 residues. The CDR3 protein is CASSLREGSSNYGYTF. The CDR3 region has the DNA TGCGCCAGCAGCCTTCGGGAGGGAAGTAGTAACTATGGCTACACCTTC.

The CDR3 region is CASSQGYTDTQYF. In DNA, the CDR3 is TGTGCCAGCAGCCAAGGCTACACAGATACGCAGTATTTT. The chain uses TRBV14 and TRBJ2-3, with D uncertain. Germline V gene sequence: CDR1 SGHDN, CDR2 FVKESK. V lost 1 base, J lost 2 bases, and 4 bases lay in between. The CDR3 has 13 amino acids.

V and J are TRBV6-1 and TRBJ2-1; the D gene is possibly TRBD1 (5 bases). Per germline, CDR1 MNHNS and CDR2 SASEGT. The CDR3 spans 12 residues. Trimming stripped 2 bases from V and 8 bases from J, with 7 bases between. The CDR3 region is CASSELGHEQFF. For the CDR3, the DNA is TGTGCCAGCAGTGAATTGGGGCATGAGCAGTTCTTC.

This clone appeared once. The chain carries TRBV6-5 and TRBJ2-7; D is perhaps TRBD2 (6 bases). Germline V gene sequence: CDR1 MNHEY, CDR2 SVGAGI. The CDR3 consists of 16 residues. Trimming stripped 0 bases from V and 3 bases from J, with 15 bases between. The CDR3 sequence is CASSYSSQGGGYEQYF. The CDR3 nucleotides are TGTGCCAGCAGTTACTCGAGTCAGGGAGGAGGCTACGAGCAGTACTTC.

This clone showed up just once. The V gene is TRBV7-9, the J gene TRBJ2-7; a possible D gene is TRBD1 (6 bases). V was trimmed by 1 base and J by 6 bases, leaving 10 bases between them. Germline loops: CDR1 SEHNR, CDR2 FQNEAQ (reference sequence). The CDR3 runs to 13 residues. This CDR3 is CASSLEGVGEQYF. Written as DNA, the CDR3 is TGTGCCAGCAGCTTAGAGGGGGTTGGCGAGCAGTACTTC.

The chain employs TRBV29-1 and TRBJ1-1; D might be TRBD1 (5 bases). V was cut by 6 bases and J by 5 bases, with 13 bases left in between. The CDR3 is made up of 12 amino acids. Germline V gene data show CDR1 as SQVTM and CDR2 as ANQGSEA. In DNA, the CDR3 is TGCAGCGTGACCAGGGTCCTTACTGAAGCTTTCTTT. It yields the protein CSVTRVLTEAFF. The full variable domain, its missing parts supplied by reference TRBV29-1 and TRBJ1-1, is SAVISQKPSRDICQRGTSLTIQCQVDSQVTMMFWYRQQPGQSLTLIATANQGSEATYESGFVIDKFPISRPNLTFSTLTVSNMSPEDSSIYLCSVTRVLTEAFFGQGTRLTVV.

As for this clone: This sequence may be a read error, since a much larger clone differs from it by one base. The chain carries TRBV4-1 and TRBJ2-7; TRBD1 agrees at 7 bases. The CDR3 runs to 14 residues. The germline V gene has CDR1 MGHRA and CDR2 YSYEKL. The CDR3 region is CDSSGQDSSYEQYF. Here the CDR3 DNA reads TGCGACAGCAGCGGACAGGATAGCTCCTACGAGCAGTACTTC.

The chain employs TRBV7-2 and TRBJ2-4; unclear D gene. Germline V lookup: CDR1 SGHTA, CDR2 FQGNSA. Between the trimmed V and J ends, which lost 5 bases and 6 bases, there was a span of 17 bases. This CDR3 comprises 15 residues. CDR3 coding DNA: TGTGCCAGCAGCGAGTCGGTGGGTAGAGGAAACATTCAGTACTTC. Protein sequence: CASSESVGRGNIQYF.

The V and J genes are TRBV5-4 and TRBJ1-2, with TRBD1 matching over 9 bases. CDR3 size: 14 residues. The ends lost 4 bases at V and 4 bases at J; junction bases unmatched: 5. The germline gives CDR1 SGHNT, CDR2 YYREEE (reference sequence). The CDR3, as DNA: TGTGCCAGCAGCCAGGGACAGGGTGGCTATGGCTACACCTTC. Its protein product is CASSQGQGGYGYTF.

This chain uses TRBV4-2 with TRBJ1-5; D may be TRBD1 (6 bases). Germline assignment: CDR1 LGHNA and CDR2 YNFKEQ. The CDR3 totals 14 residues. Deletions cut 6 bases from V and 3 bases from J, with 12 bases between. CDR3 sequence (DNA): TGTGCCAGCAGAGGGGGGGATCACAATCAGCCCCAGCATTTT. Translation gives CASRGGDHNQPQHF.

This chain connects TRBV18 to TRBJ1-1, with D maybe TRBD1 (6 bases). Trimming removed 6 bases from V and 1 base from J, with 9 bases in between. Germline CDR1 KGHSH, CDR2 LQKENI. This CDR3 is built from 13 residues. CDR3 loop: CASSQGSNTEAFF. Written as DNA, the CDR3 is TGTGCCAGCTCCCAGGGGTCGAACACTGAAGCTTTCTTT.

The chain couples TRBV6-6 to TRBJ2-7, with 7 nucleotides matching TRBD1. CDR1 is MNHNY, CDR2 SVGAGI, per germline (reference sequence). Losses at the gene ends were 5 bases for V and 2 bases for J; bases not matched to a gene: 6. The CDR3 has 14 residues. CDR3 nucleotides: TGTGCCAGCAGTGACAGGGCCGCAACCTACGAGCAGTACTTC. Encoded protein: CASSDRAATYEQYF.

V usage is TRBV19 and J usage is TRBJ1-5; possibly TRBD1 for D (5 bases). This CDR3 spans 19 amino acids. Trimming stripped 1 base from V and 0 bases from J, with 19 bases between. Germline V gene data show CDR1 as LNHDA and CDR2 as SQIVND (reference sequence). The DNA for the CDR3 is TGTGCCAGTAGTATAGTCGCGGGGCTCGGGATATATAGCAATCAGCCCCAGCATTTT. Its protein product is CASSIVAGLGIYSNQPQHF.

CDR3 protein: CSVEEILLYGYTF. In DNA, the CDR3 is TGCAGCGTTGAGGAGATTCTGCTCTATGGCTACACCTTC. The rearrangement uses TRBV29-1 and TRBJ1-2; D remains unclear. The germline V and J ends were trimmed by 3 bases and 4 bases, with 12 bases remaining between them. This CDR3 has 13 amino acids. From germline, CDR1 is SQVTM and CDR2 ANQGSEA.

This chain uses TRBV7-2 with TRBJ1-5; D call uncertain. Trimming removed 1 base from V and 4 bases from J, with 8 bases in between. Germline CDR1 and CDR2: SGHTA and FQGNSA. The CDR3 totals 14 residues. CDR3 nucleotides: TGTGCCAGCAGCTTAGACAGTTCGAATCAGCCCCAGCATTTT. It codes for CASSLDSSNQPQHF.

This chain uses TRBV18 with TRBJ2-5; D may be TRBD2 (5 bases). V lost 0 bases and J lost 5, with 7 bases in between. The CDR3 consists of 13 residues. The germline V gene has CDR1 KGHSH and CDR2 LQKENI. CDR3 DNA sequence: TGTGCCAGCTCACCACCGACGGGGGAGACCCAGTACTTC. Translating gives CASSPPTGETQYF.

The chain couples TRBV27 to TRBJ2-1; 8 nucleotides agree with TRBD2. Looked up from germline, CDR1 is MNHEY and CDR2 is SMNVEV (reference sequence). There are 14 residues in the CDR3. Trimming cost V 8 bases and J 15 bases; bases outside gene matches: 18. The CDR3 loop reads CASGRAGDPPRAFF. CDR3 nucleotides: TGTGCCAGCGGGAGAGCGGGGGACCCCCCCCGGGCGTTCTTC.